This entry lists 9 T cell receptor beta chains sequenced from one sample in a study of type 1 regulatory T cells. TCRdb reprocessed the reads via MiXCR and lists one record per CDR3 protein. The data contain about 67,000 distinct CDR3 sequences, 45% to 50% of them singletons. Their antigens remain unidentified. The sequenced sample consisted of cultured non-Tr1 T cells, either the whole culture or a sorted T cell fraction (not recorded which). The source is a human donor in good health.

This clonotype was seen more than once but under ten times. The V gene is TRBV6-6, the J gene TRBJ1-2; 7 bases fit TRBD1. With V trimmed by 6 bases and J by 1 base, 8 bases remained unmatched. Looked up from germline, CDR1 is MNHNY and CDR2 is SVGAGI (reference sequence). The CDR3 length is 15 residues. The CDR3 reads CASRNSGQINYGYTF. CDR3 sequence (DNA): TGTGCCAGCAGGAACTCGGGACAGATTAACTATGGCTACACCTTC.

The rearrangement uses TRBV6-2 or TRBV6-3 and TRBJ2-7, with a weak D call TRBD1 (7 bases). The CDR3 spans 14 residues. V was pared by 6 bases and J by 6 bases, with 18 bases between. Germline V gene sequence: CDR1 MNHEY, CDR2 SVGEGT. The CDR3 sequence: CASRDPGGQAEQYF. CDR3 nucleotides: TGTGCCAGCAGAGACCCAGGGGGGCAAGCCGAGCAGTACTTC.

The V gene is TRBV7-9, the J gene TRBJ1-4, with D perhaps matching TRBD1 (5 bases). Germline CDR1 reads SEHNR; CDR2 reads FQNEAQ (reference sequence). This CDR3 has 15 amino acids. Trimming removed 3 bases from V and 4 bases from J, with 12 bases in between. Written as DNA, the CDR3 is TGTGCCAGCAGCTTTTCCGGGACGGATAATGAAAAACTGTTTTTT. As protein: CASSFSGTDNEKLFF.

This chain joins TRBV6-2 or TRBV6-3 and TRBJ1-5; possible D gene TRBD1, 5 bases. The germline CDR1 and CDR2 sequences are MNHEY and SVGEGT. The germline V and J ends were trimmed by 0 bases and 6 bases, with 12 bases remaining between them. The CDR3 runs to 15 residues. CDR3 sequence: CASSYSTRDGQPQHF. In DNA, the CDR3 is TGTGCCAGCAGTTACTCGACCAGGGACGGTCAGCCCCAGCATTTT.

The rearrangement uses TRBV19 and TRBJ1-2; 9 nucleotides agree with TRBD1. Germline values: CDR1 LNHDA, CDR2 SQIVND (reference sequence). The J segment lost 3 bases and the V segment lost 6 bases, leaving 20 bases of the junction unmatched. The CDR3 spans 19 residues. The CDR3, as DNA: TGTGCCAGTAGCTCCTCAGCTACTCGGGACAGGGACGTGTACTATGGCTACACCTTC. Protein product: CASSSSATRDRDVYYGYTF.

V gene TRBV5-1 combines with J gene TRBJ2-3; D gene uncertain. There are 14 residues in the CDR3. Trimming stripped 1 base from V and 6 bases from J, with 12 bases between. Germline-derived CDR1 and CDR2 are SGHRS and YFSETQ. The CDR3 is CASSLSSYADTQYF. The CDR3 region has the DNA TGCGCCAGCAGCTTGAGCAGTTACGCGGATACGCAGTATTTT.

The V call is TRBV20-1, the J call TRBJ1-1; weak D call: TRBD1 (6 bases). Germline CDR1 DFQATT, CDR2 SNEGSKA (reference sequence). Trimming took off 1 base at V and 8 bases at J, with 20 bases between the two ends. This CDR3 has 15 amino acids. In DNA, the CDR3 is TGCAGTGCTAGAGGCATCGGGCCGAGGGGGAGCGAAGCTTTCTTT. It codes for CSARGIGPRGSEAFF.

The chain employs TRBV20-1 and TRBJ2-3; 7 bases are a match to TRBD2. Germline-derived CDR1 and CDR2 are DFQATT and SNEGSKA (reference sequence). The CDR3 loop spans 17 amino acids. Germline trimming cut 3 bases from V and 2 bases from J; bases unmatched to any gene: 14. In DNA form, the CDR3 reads TGCAGTGCTAGGTTAAAGGCTAGCGGCCCCACCACAGATACGCAGTATTTT. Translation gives CSARLKASGPTTDTQYF.

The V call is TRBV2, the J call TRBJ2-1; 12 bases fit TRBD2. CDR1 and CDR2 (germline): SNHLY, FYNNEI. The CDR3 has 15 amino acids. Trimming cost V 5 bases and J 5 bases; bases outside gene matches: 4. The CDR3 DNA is TGTGCCAGCAGTCTTGGACTAGCGGGGAACAATGAGCAGTTCTTC. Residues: CASSLGLAGNNEQFF.